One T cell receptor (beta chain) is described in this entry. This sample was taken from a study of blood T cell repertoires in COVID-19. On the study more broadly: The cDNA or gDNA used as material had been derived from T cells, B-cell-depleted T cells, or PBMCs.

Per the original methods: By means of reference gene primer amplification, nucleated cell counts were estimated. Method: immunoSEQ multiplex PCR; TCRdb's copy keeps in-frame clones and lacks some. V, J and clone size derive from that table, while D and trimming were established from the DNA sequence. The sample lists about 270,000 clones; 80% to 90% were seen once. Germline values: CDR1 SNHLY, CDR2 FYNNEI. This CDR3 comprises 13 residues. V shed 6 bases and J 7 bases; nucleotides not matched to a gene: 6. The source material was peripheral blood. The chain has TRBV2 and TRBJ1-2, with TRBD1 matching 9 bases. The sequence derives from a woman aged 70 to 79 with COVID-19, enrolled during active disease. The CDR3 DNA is TGTGCCAGCAGCCCCGGGACAGGGATTGGCTACACCTTC. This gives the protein CASSPGTGIGYTF.